One and the same sample provided the 4 T cell receptor beta chains below, sequenced in a study of blood T cell repertoires in COVID-19. Here immunoSEQ multiplex PCR was the method, and the copy in TCRdb shows in-frame clones only, minus some. The table has some 100,000 clones, approximately 82% seen once. Source material: peripheral blood. All receptors come from a woman in her sixties with acute or convalescent COVID-19.

This chain connects TRBV19 to TRBJ1-4, with D possibly TRBD1 on 6 matching bases. This CDR3 is built from 18 residues. Germline lookup yields CDR1 LNHDA and CDR2 SQIVND (reference sequence). Trimming shortened V by 7 bases and J by 0 bases, and 21 bases separated the two germline ends. The CDR3 bases are TGTGCCAGTACCTCCCGACAGGCTTCGTTAGCAACTAATGAAAAACTGTTTTTT. The encoded protein is CASTSRQASLATNEKLFF.

CDR3 bases: TGTGCCACCAGCAGAGGGGGGGAGGAACCCTACGAGCAGTACTTC. This gives the protein CATSRGGEEPYEQYF. The chain joins TRBV15 to TRBJ2-7, with D maybe TRBD2 (6 bases). The germline V gene encodes CDR1 LNHNV and CDR2 YYDKDF (reference sequence). With 1 base removed from V and 2 bases from J, the gap between germline ends came to 12 bases. CDR3 length: 15 residues.

V usage is TRBV15 and J usage is TRBJ1-5; 8 bases line up with TRBD1. Trimming at V came to 0 bases and at J to 6 bases, leaving 4 bases not matched to a gene. Germline V gene data show CDR1 as LNHNV and CDR2 as YYDKDF (reference sequence). The CDR3 loop spans 15 amino acids. The CDR3 spells CATSRDGQGAQPQHF. CDR3 DNA: TGTGCCACCAGCAGAGATGGGCAGGGGGCTCAGCCCCAGCATTTT. The whole variable domain, filled in from reference TRBV15 and TRBJ1-5, reads DAMVIQNPRYQVTQFGKPVTLSCSQTLNHNVMYWYQQKSSQAPKLLFHYYDKDFNNEADTPDNFQSRRPNTSFCFLDIRSPGLGDTAMYLCATSRDGQGAQPQHFGDGTRLSIL.

This clone occurred a few times. The chain joins TRBV6-4 to TRBJ1-6, with a weak D call TRBD1 (5 bases). Germline CDR1 reads MRHNA; CDR2 reads SNTAGT. CDR3 length: 13 amino acids. V was cut by 4 bases and J by 9 bases, with 10 bases left in between. CDR3 region: CASSGETGSPLHF. The CDR3 bases are TGTGCCAGCAGTGGGGAAACAGGTTCACCCCTCCACTTT.